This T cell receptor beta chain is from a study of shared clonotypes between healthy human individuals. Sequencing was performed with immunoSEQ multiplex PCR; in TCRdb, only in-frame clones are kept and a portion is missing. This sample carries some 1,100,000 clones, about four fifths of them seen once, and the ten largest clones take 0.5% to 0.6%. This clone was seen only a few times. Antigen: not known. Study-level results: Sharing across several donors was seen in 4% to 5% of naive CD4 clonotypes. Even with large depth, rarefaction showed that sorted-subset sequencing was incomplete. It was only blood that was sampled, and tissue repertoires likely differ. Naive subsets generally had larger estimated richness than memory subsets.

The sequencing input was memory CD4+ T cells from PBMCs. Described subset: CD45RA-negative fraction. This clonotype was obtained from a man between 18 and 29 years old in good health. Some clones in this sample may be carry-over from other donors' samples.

The CDR3 coding sequence is TGTGCCAGCACTACCTCCTATGGCTACACCTTC. Protein product: CASTTSYGYTF. The gene calls are TRBV28 and TRBJ1-2; unclear D gene. CDR1 and CDR2 from the germline V gene are MDHEN and SYDVKM. V dropped 7 bases and J dropped 4 bases, with 7 bases sitting between them. This CDR3 has 11 amino acids.